Below, one TCR beta chain is given with its context. As yet, its antigen is unknown. The data are from a study of cytomegalovirus exposure and HLA in healthy donors. On the study more broadly: The roughly 670 first-cohort repertoires and the 130 or so validation repertoires shared the same platform, a later analysis reported.

Overall study findings and caveats: It was about 150 TCR beta chains that were listed as cytomegalovirus-associated.

Clones were sequenced by immunoSEQ multiplex PCR, and TCRdb holds only the in-frame ones, with some missing. The table lists about 56,000 clones, more than 85% of them singletons. Trimming cost V 5 bases and J 7 bases; bases outside gene matches: 7. The CDR3 covers 13 residues. Per germline, CDR1 SGHTA and CDR2 FQGNSA. This clonotype was sampled from a woman aged 18-30 years in good health and CMV-seronegative. V usage is TRBV7-2 and J usage is TRBJ1-2; 7 nucleotides align to TRBD1. Sequencing was carried out using PBMCs. The CDR3 DNA sequence: TGTGCCAGCAGCGTCAGTAGGGGGCCTGGCTACACCTTC. Translated, it gives CASSVSRGPGYTF.